These T cell receptor beta chains were read from a single sample in a study of T-cell reconstitution after alpha-beta-depleted transplantation in children. TCRdb called the PCR reads again in MiXCR, with one record for every CDR3 protein. The table lists 640,000 or so distinct CDR3 sequences, around 16% of them singletons, with 0.85% to 1.3% in the top ten. Sequenced here: PBMCs from the stem cell graft donor, sampled from the stem cell graft. These receptors were obtained from a human donor who donated a stem cell graft to a child with acute myeloid leukemia. Each CDR3 is given with its conserved first and last residue. The D gene is left open where the match is weak. Clone size is not always given. Where it is, it says once, few, many or a class for expanded clones.

>few|15|.|TRBV4-1|TRBJ2-1
CASSQQLVVYNEQFF
TGCGCCAGCAGCCAGCAGTTAGTTGTTTACAATGAGCAGTTCTTC
>many|15|TRBD1|TRBV7-2|TRBJ1-1
CASSYRQGGNTEAFF
TGTGCCAGCAGCTATAGACAGGGTGGTAACACTGAAGCTTTCTTT
>.|14|.|TRBV25-1|TRBJ2-5
CASSVGQSGETQYF
TGTGCCAGCAGTGTCGGACAGTCAGGGGAGACCCAGTACTTC
>.|12|.|TRBV12-3/TRBV12-4|TRBJ2-7
CASSPGPGDQYF
TGTGCCAGCAGTCCGGGACCTGGCGACCAGTACTTC
>few|13|.|TRBV5-1|TRBJ1-2
CASSIGPNYGYTF
TGCGCCAGCAGTATAGGCCCCAACTATGGCTACACCTTC
>few|16|TRBD2|TRBV7-2|TRBJ2-3
CASSSYPGGPTDTQYF
TGTGCCAGCAGCTCCTACCCGGGGGGGCCCACAGATACGCAGTATTTT
>many|14|.|TRBV20-1|TRBJ1-5
CSAREGGSNQPQHF
TGCAGTGCTAGGGAGGGGGGCTCCAATCAGCCCCAGCATTTT
>few|16|TRBD2|TRBV15|TRBJ2-3
CATSSGLAGEGDTQYF
TGTGCCACCAGCAGCGGACTAGCGGGGGAAGGAGATACGCAGTATTTT
>.|13|.|TRBV18|TRBJ2-5
CASSRRAGETQYF
TGTGCCAGCTCACGGCGGGCAGGGGAGACCCAGTACTTC
>few|12|.|TRBV29-1|TRBJ1-1
CSGGGDVKEAFF
TGCAGCGGGGGGGGGGACGTTAAGGAAGCTTTCTTT
>.|14|TRBD1|TRBV20-1|TRBJ1-1
CSADRGAMNTEAFF
TGCAGTGCTGACAGGGGGGCCATGAACACTGAAGCTTTCTTT
>many|10|.|TRBV20-1|TRBJ1-2
CSATGLGYTF
TGCAGTGCTACCGGGTTAGGCTACACCTTC
>.|15|.|TRBV11-3|TRBJ2-3
CASSLVAVNTDTQYF
TGTGCCAGCAGCTTAGTCGCGGTGAACACAGATACGCAGTATTTT
>.|15|TRBD1|TRBV3-1|TRBJ1-5
CASSQGGQGYQPQHF
TGTGCCAGCAGCCAAGGGGGACAGGGGTATCAGCCCCAGCATTTT
>many|13|.|TRBV27|TRBJ2-5
CASSYTVQETQYF
TGTGCCAGCAGTTACACGGTGCAAGAGACCCAGTACTTC
>.|14|TRBD1|TRBV10-3|TRBJ1-2
CAIRGTGGADGYTF
TGTGCCATCAGGGGGACAGGGGGCGCCGATGGCTACACCTTC
>few|15|.|TRBV6-5|TRBJ2-2
CASSYSGTNTGELFF
TGTGCCAGCAGTTATTCCGGGACGAACACCGGGGAGCTGTTTTTT
>.|14|.|TRBV18|TRBJ1-2
CDSSPVDISYGYTF
TGTGACAGCTCACCAGTAGACATATCCTATGGCTACACCTTC
>many|15|TRBD1|TRBV29-1|TRBJ2-3
CSVEGGTGGTDTQYF
TGCAGCGTTGAAGGAGGGACAGGGGGGACAGATACGCAGTATTTT
>.|14|.|TRBV24-1|TRBJ1-2
CATSEGPTLQGYTF
TGTGCCACCAGTGAAGGCCCGACCCTACAAGGCTACACCTTC
>.|14|.|TRBV5-6|TRBJ1-5
CASSLAGGTQPQHF
TGTGCCAGCAGCTTGGCGGGGGGTACCCAGCCCCAGCATTTT
>.|12|.|TRBV28|TRBJ1-1
CASSLFGSEAFF
TGTGCCAGCAGTTTATTTGGGTCTGAAGCTTTCTTT
>.|15|.|TRBV27|TRBJ2-1
CASSGYREGKNEQFF
TGTGCCAGCAGTGGCTATAGAGAGGGAAAAAACGAGCAGTTCTTC
>.|18|TRBD2|TRBV5-6|TRBJ2-7
CASSLETSGGQIPYEQYF
TGTGCCAGCAGCTTGGAGACTAGCGGCGGGCAGATTCCCTACGAGCAGTACTTC
>many|14|TRBD1|TRBV20-1|TRBJ2-1
CSAPTGDNYNEQFF
TGCAGTGCCCCGACAGGGGATAATTACAATGAGCAGTTCTTC
>many|13|.|TRBV7-2|TRBJ1-5
CASSFGEVQPQHF
TGTGCCAGCAGCTTCGGGGAGGTTCAGCCCCAGCATTTT
>few|14|.|TRBV5-4|TRBJ1-1
CASSLDLGNTEAFF
TGTGCCAGCAGCTTGGATCTAGGGAACACTGAAGCTTTCTTT
>many|12|.|TRBV29-1|TRBJ1-1
CSVVSANTEAFF
TGCAGCGTTGTCTCGGCGAACACTGAAGCTTTCTTT
>few|13|.|TRBV20-1|TRBJ1-4
CSAPDPTNEKLFF
TGCAGTGCCCCCGACCCGACTAATGAAAAACTGTTTTTT
>.|12|.|TRBV7-2|TRBJ1-2
CASSLQDYGYTF
TGTGCCAGCAGCTTGCAGGACTATGGCTACACCTTC
>.|13|.|TRBV25-1|TRBJ2-7
CASSEYFNDEQYF
TGTGCCAGCAGTGAATATTTTAACGACGAGCAGTACTTC
>few|14|TRBD1|TRBV20-1|TRBJ1-4
CSARRQGRNEKLFF
TGCAGTGCTAGACGACAGGGGCGTAATGAAAAACTGTTTTTT
>.|15|TRBD1|TRBV18|TRBJ1-1
CASSPRQGTITEAFF
TGTGCCAGCTCACCGCGACAGGGGACAATTACTGAAGCTTTCTTT